The 10 T cell receptor beta chains below come from one sample, sequenced in a study of shared clonotypes between healthy human individuals. Sequenced by immunoSEQ multiplex PCR; TCRdb stores in-frame clones only, minus some. The table has about 490,000 clones, 70% to 85% seen once. Sequencing used PBMCs. The receptors shown here come from a woman in her thirties or forties in good health. Some clones in this sample may be carry-over from other donors' samples.

The chain's CDR3 is CAWSRLRTTGELFF. The CDR3 DNA is TGTGCCTGGAGTCGGCTTAGGACCACCGGGGAGCTGTTTTTT. This chain joins TRBV30 and TRBJ2-2, with unresolved D. The germline V gene encodes CDR1 GTSNPN and CDR2 SVGIG (reference sequence). V was cut by 2 bases and J by 4 bases, with 11 bases left in between. This CDR3 has 14 amino acids.

A remark on this clone: This may be a read error: a much more frequent sequence differs by one nucleotide. The same CDR3 also results from other DNA sequences found in this sample. The V gene is TRBV6-6, the J gene TRBJ1-5; 9 nucleotides match TRBD1. The germline gives CDR1 MNHNY, CDR2 SVGAGI (reference sequence). The CDR3 loop spans 14 amino acids. The junction had 6 bases not matched to a gene; V was cut back by 6 bases and J by 6 bases. The CDR3 spells CASSSTGGSQPQHF. CDR3 sequence (DNA): TGTGCCAGCAGCTCCACAGGGGGCTCTCAGCCCCAGCATTTT.

The V and J genes are TRBV4-1 and TRBJ2-2; 10 bases are shared with TRBD2. After removal of 4 bases from V and 4 bases from J, the junction contained 6 bases not matched to a gene. There are 16 residues in the CDR3. Germline lookup yields CDR1 MGHRA and CDR2 YSYEKL. This chain's CDR3 is CASSPTSGRSTGELFF. Written as DNA, the CDR3 is TGCGCCAGCAGCCCGACTAGCGGGCGATCCACCGGGGAGCTGTTTTTT.

V and J are TRBV27 and TRBJ2-1, with 7 bases that match TRBD2. The CDR3 runs to 16 residues. With V trimmed by 5 bases and J by 0 bases, 7 bases remained unmatched. Germline V CDR1 and CDR2: MNHEY, SMNVEV (reference sequence). CDR3 sequence: CASSPIGLDSYNEQFF. The CDR3 DNA is TGTGCCAGCAGTCCGATCGGACTAGACTCCTACAATGAGCAGTTCTTC.

The chain joins TRBV27 to TRBJ1-2; 7 bases are a match to TRBD1. The trim removed 4 bases at V and 4 bases at J, leaving 9 bases unmatched. This CDR3 spans 15 amino acids. Germline V gene data show CDR1 as MNHEY and CDR2 as SMNVEV (reference sequence). CDR3: CASSSRGRAGYGYTF. The CDR3 DNA follows: TGTGCCAGCAGTTCCAGGGGGAGGGCGGGCTATGGCTACACCTTC.

This chain joins TRBV6-6 and TRBJ2-3, with D maybe TRBD1 (5 bases). The CDR3 runs to 13 residues. Germline lookup yields CDR1 MNHNY and CDR2 SVGAGI (reference sequence). Trimming removed 7 bases at V and 4 bases at J, with 12 bases between. CDR3 in DNA: TGTGCCAGCACCAGGGTAGAGGCAGATACGCAGTATTTT. Translating gives CASTRVEADTQYF.

The gene calls are TRBV28 and TRBJ1-2, with 7 positions matching TRBD1. V lost 4 bases, J lost 8 bases, and 16 bases stayed unmatched. The length of the CDR3 is 16 residues. CDR1 is MDHEN, CDR2 SYDVKM, per germline. In DNA, the CDR3 is TGTGCCAGCAGTTCGAAAACAGGGGCGTTTGGGGCAGGCTACACCTTC. Its translation is CASSSKTGAFGAGYTF.

This rearrangement joins TRBV27 to TRBJ2-3; tentatively, D is TRBD1 or TRBD2 (6 bases each). V shed 6 bases and J shed 2 bases, with 12 bases lying between them. This CDR3 is built from 14 residues. Germline V gene lookup returns CDR1 MNHEY and CDR2 SMNVEV (reference sequence). CDR3 nucleotides: TGTGCCAGCAGCCAAGGGGGGAACACAGATACGCAGTATTTT. Amino acid sequence: CASSQGGNTDTQYF.

The gene calls are TRBV11-2 and TRBJ2-1; 9 bases line up with TRBD2. The CDR3 extends over 16 amino acids. Germline values: CDR1 SGHAT, CDR2 FQNNGV. The J segment lost 14 bases and the V segment lost 4 bases, leaving 18 bases of the junction unmatched. CDR3 bases: TGTGCCAGCAGCTCCCCCCGACGGACTAGCGCCCAGAGGAAGTTCTTC. It is translated as CASSSPRRTSAQRKFF.

The chain combines TRBV7-2 with TRBJ2-7; TRBD2 matches at 8 bases. Germline assignment: CDR1 SGHTA and CDR2 FQGNSA. J was trimmed by 3 bases and V by 3 bases; bases with no gene match: 7. The CDR3 totals 15 residues. CDR3 sequence reads: CASSLSPGLVYEQYF. The CDR3 DNA reads as TGTGCCAGCAGCTTGTCTCCGGGACTAGTCTACGAGCAGTACTTC.